The 22 T cell receptor beta chains in this list originate from one sample, sequenced in a study of beta chain features in type 1 diabetes. Which antigens these TCRs recognize remains unknown. Regarding the study as a whole: People with Type 1 diabetes carried modestly yet significantly shorter TCRB CDR3s in all four CD4+ subsets.

TCRB transcripts that were expressed got sequenced, as all of the isolated RNA had been reverse transcribed. The assay was immunoSEQ multiplex PCR, and TCRdb's table has in-frame clones only and misses some. This table holds hundreds of thousands of clones, over 13% found once. The sample taken for sequencing was naive CD4+ T cells from blood. The source is a man aged 18 to 35 with type 1 diabetes.

The J gene is TRBJ2-1, the V gene TRBV19; 7 bases align to TRBD2. The germline gives CDR1 LNHDA, CDR2 SQIVND (reference sequence). CDR3 size: 16 residues. The V gene end was trimmed by 5 bases and the J gene end by 0 bases; junction bases not matched to a gene: 7. CDR3: CASSLSGGSSYNEQFF. For the CDR3, the DNA is TGTGCCAGTAGTCTGTCGGGCGGGAGCTCCTACAATGAGCAGTTCTTC.

V gene TRBV7-9 combines with J gene TRBJ2-7, with D perhaps TRBD2 (5 bases). Germline loops: CDR1 SEHNR, CDR2 FQNEAQ (reference sequence). V lost 7 bases, J lost 3 bases, and 19 bases lay in between. The CDR3 loop spans 15 amino acids. The DNA for the CDR3 is TGTGCCAGCATCAGAGACGTCGGGGAAGGCTACGAGCAGTACTTC. Its protein is CASIRDVGEGYEQYF.

In regard to this clone: This CDR3 is also generated by other DNA sequences in the sample. The genes are TRBV5-1 and TRBJ2-1, with TRBD2 matching 12 bases. The CDR3 sequence is 15 residues long. CDR1 SGHRS and CDR2 YFSETQ come from the germline V gene. V lost 4 bases, J lost 8 bases, and 7 bases stayed unmatched. DNA of the CDR3: TGCGCCAGCAGCCTATCTAGCGGGGGGGCTGATGAGCAGTTCTTC. This sequence encodes CASSLSSGGADEQFF.

This clone was observed a handful of times. V gene TRBV23-1 combines with J gene TRBJ2-5; a weak D match, TRBD1 (5 bases). TRBV23-1 is marked as an open reading frame, function uncertain. The length of the CDR3 is 13 residues. V was shortened by 7 bases and J by 5 bases, with 14 bases between the two germline ends. The CDR3 protein is CASNQTAKETQYF. CDR3 DNA sequence: TGCGCCAGCAATCAGACAGCCAAGGAGACCCAGTACTTC.

V is TRBV6-5 and J is TRBJ1-1; no reliable D call. V was trimmed by 5 bases and J by 5 bases, leaving 12 bases between them. Germline values: CDR1 MNHEY, CDR2 SVGAGI. The length of the CDR3 is 13 residues. As DNA, the CDR3 is TGTGCCAGCAGTCCACCGTGGGGTACTGAAGCTTTCTTT. Translated, it gives CASSPPWGTEAFF.

This clone was counted a few times. This sequence joins TRBV12-5 and TRBJ2-2; the D gene is possibly TRBD1 (6 bases). The germline gives CDR1 LGHNT, CDR2 FRNRAP. V lost 9 bases and J lost 5, with 7 bases in between. The CDR3 totals 11 residues. CDR3 nucleotide sequence: TGTGCTAGCCAGGGGACCGGGGAGCTGTTTTTT. Translating gives CASQGTGELFF.

This chain links TRBV7-9 with TRBJ2-1; a weak D match, TRBD2 (6 bases). In germline, CDR1 is SEHNR, CDR2 FQNEAQ (reference sequence). Trimming cost V 3 bases and J 5 bases, with 8 bases left between them. The CDR3 has 13 amino acids. The CDR3 sequence is CASSFTSNNEQFF. The DNA for the CDR3 is TGTGCCAGCAGCTTTACTAGCAACAATGAGCAGTTCTTC.

The chain has TRBV4-3 and TRBJ1-1; D unresolved. Germline CDR1 reads LGHNA; CDR2 reads YSLEER. Trimming took off 0 bases at V and 3 bases at J, with 11 bases between the two ends. The CDR3 is made up of 15 amino acids. CDR3 protein: CASSQERDYYTEAFF. The DNA for the CDR3 is TGCGCCAGCAGCCAAGAGAGAGATTATTACACTGAAGCTTTCTTT.

The V call is TRBV14, the J call TRBJ2-5; a possible D gene is TRBD1 (6 bases). Trimming left V 2 bases short and J 5 bases short, with 15 bases between. The CDR3 loop spans 15 amino acids. Germline CDR1 SGHDN, CDR2 FVKESK. The CDR3 DNA follows: TGTGCCAGCAGCCAACTTACCGGGACATGGGAGACCCAGTACTTC. Amino acids: CASSQLTGTWETQYF.

This chain joins TRBV13 and TRBJ2-2; 9 nucleotides align to TRBD1. The CDR3 covers 15 residues. CDR1 is PRHDT, CDR2 FYEKMQ, per germline (reference sequence). Trimming removed 2 bases from V and 3 bases from J; junction bases left unmatched: 1. CDR3 sequence reads: CASSLWDRDTGELFF. The CDR3, as DNA: TGTGCCAGCAGCTTATGGGACAGGGACACCGGGGAGCTGTTTTTT.

The V gene is TRBV4-2, the J gene TRBJ1-4; 9 bases fit TRBD1. J gave up 8 bases and V 0 bases, and 4 bases lay outside the gene matches. Germline loops: CDR1 LGHNA, CDR2 YNFKEQ. This CDR3 spans 15 amino acids. For the CDR3, the DNA is TGTGCCAGCAGCCAAGAATGGACAGGGGCCGAAAAACTGTTTTTT. Translated, it gives CASSQEWTGAEKLFF.

The chain couples TRBV4-3 to TRBJ2-5, with 7 bases fitting TRBD1. In germline, CDR1 is LGHNA, CDR2 YSLEER. The ends lost 1 base at V and 7 bases at J; junction bases unmatched: 3. CDR3 length: 13 residues. CDR3 bases: TGCGCCAGCAGCCAAGGACAGGGCGCGACCCAGTACTTC. It specifies CASSQGQGATQYF.

The CDR3 DNA sequence: TGCGCCAGCAGCCAAGATGGGGGAAAAGCGCGCACTGAAGCTTTCTTT. It specifies CASSQDGGKARTEAFF. The rearrangement joins TRBV4-3 to TRBJ1-1; possible D gene TRBD1, 5 bases. This CDR3 has 16 residues. From germline, CDR1 is LGHNA and CDR2 YSLEER. Trimming removed 0 bases from V and 4 bases from J, with 15 bases in between.

This clone was recorded a few times. The chain joins TRBV18 to TRBJ1-1; D gene ambiguous. The V and J ends lost 0 bases and 1 base respectively, with 3 bases between them. This CDR3 has 13 amino acids. Germline CDR1 reads KGHSH; CDR2 reads LQKENI. CDR3 amino acids: CASSPPKNTEAFF. CDR3 nucleotides: TGTGCCAGCTCACCACCAAAGAACACTGAAGCTTTCTTT.

This clone has just a few counts. V usage is TRBV5-6 and J usage is TRBJ1-1, with D unresolved. Germline CDR1 reads SGHDT; CDR2 reads YYEEEE. V lost 3 bases to trimming and J lost 1 base, with 7 bases between them. The length of the CDR3 is 13 residues. DNA for the CDR3: TGTGCCAGCAGCTCCAGACCGAACACTGAAGCTTTCTTT. This sequence encodes CASSSRPNTEAFF.

This clone was detected only a few times. The chain is built from TRBV10-3 and TRBJ2-4; maybe TRBD2 (6 bases). The CDR3 length is 19 residues. Trimming took off 3 bases at V and 0 bases at J, with 21 bases between the two ends. Germline V gives CDR1 ENHRY, CDR2 SYGVKD. DNA of the CDR3: TGTGCCATCAGTGAAGGGTTTCTTATGACGGGACTAGCCAAAAACATTCAGTACTTC. It encodes CAISEGFLMTGLAKNIQYF.

Note on this clone: Distinct nucleotide sequences in the sample also encode this CDR3. The V gene is TRBV20-1, the J gene TRBJ2-5, with a weak D call TRBD1 (5 bases). The CDR3 is made up of 11 amino acids. Germline V CDR1 and CDR2: DFQATT, SNEGSKA (reference sequence). Trimming cost V 4 bases and J 5 bases, with 8 bases left between them. Here the CDR3 reads CSAIKGETQYF. The CDR3 DNA is TGCAGTGCTATTAAGGGGGAGACCCAGTACTTC.

The V and J genes are TRBV6-5 and TRBJ2-7; D not certain. The CDR3 is made up of 11 amino acids. V shed 6 bases and J shed 4 bases, with 7 bases lying between them. The germline CDR1 and CDR2 sequences are MNHEY and SVGAGI. For the CDR3, the DNA is TGTGCCAGCAGACGACGTTACGAGCAGTACTTC. Translated, it gives CASRRRYEQYF.

The rearrangement joins TRBV7-9 to TRBJ1-1; D gene ambiguous. Germline assignment: CDR1 SEHNR and CDR2 FQNEAQ (reference sequence). This CDR3 has 14 amino acids. Trimming pared 0 bases from V and 6 bases from J, leaving 11 bases between. In DNA form, the CDR3 reads TGTGCCAGCAGCTTAGCGAAAACCCTCTCTGAAGCTTTCTTT. Encoded protein: CASSLAKTLSEAFF.

This clone was detected only a few times. Here the CDR3 DNA reads TGTGCCAGCAGTGAAGCGCTTTTCTCACCCCTCCACTTT. It yields the protein CASSEALFSPLHF. The V call is TRBV6-1, the J call TRBJ1-6; D uncertain. CDR1 and CDR2 from the germline V gene are MNHNS and SASEGT. Trimming stripped 0 bases from V and 10 bases from J, with 7 bases between. This CDR3 region has 13 residues.

This clone has just a few counts. This chain connects TRBV2 to TRBJ2-1, with a possible D match to TRBD2 (5 bases). The CDR3 runs 14 residues. V was clipped by 7 bases and J by 4 bases, with 14 bases between them. CDR1 is SNHLY and CDR2 is FYNNEI in the germline V gene. The CDR3 DNA is TGTGCCAGCAATGGACTGGCCCTATACAATGAGCAGTTCTTC. As protein: CASNGLALYNEQFF.

The J gene is TRBJ2-5, the V gene TRBV29-1, with 14 nucleotides matching TRBD2. CDR1 and CDR2 (germline): SQVTM, ANQGSEA. With 5 bases clipped from V and 4 bases from J, the junction kept 15 bases outside the gene matches. This CDR3 comprises 18 residues. The CDR3 sequence is CSVQTRGLAGGLPETQYF. The DNA for the CDR3 is TGCAGCGTTCAGACCCGAGGACTAGCGGGAGGCTTACCAGAGACCCAGTACTTC.